Presented here are 14 T cell receptor beta chains from one specimen sequenced in a study of regulatory T cells in long-lasting Graves disease. In building TCR beta libraries, iRepertoire HTBI primers were used together with Arm-PCR of CDR3 regions. MiXCR was run by TCRdb on the multiplex PCR reads, yielding one entry per CDR3 protein. The table lists about 240,000 distinct CDR3 sequences, roughly a fifth of them singletons. The time point: newly diagnosed GD, antithyroid drugs for less than 3 months. Preparation of the TCR library used RNA extracted from PBMCs. Here the sequenced sample was peripheral blood mononuclear cells (PBMCs), taken at new diagnosis, from a patient treated with antithyroid drugs. The receptor source for this set is a female donor with Graves disease.

This clonotype showed up many times. The chain employs TRBV7-2 and TRBJ2-7, with TRBD1 matching over 7 bases. V was pared by 5 bases and J by 0 bases, with 4 bases of the junction left unmatched. This CDR3 has 14 residues. From germline, CDR1 is SGHTA and CDR2 FQGNSA. CDR3 sequence reads: CASSRRQGSYEQYF. Written as DNA, the CDR3 is TGTGCCAGCAGCCGCCGACAGGGCTCCTACGAGCAGTACTTC.

V is TRBV30 and J is TRBJ1-2; no clear D. The CDR3 is made up of 11 amino acids. Germline-derived CDR1 and CDR2 are GTSNPN and SVGIG (reference sequence). V shed 0 bases and J shed 7 bases, with 6 bases lying between them. The CDR3 bases are TGTGCCTGGAGTGTACTGGGTGGCTACACCTTC. Residues: CAWSVLGGYTF. The whole variable domain, filled in from reference TRBV30 and TRBJ1-2, reads SQTIHQWPATLVQPVGSPLSLECTVEGTSNPNLYWYRQAAGRGLQLLFYSVGIGQISSEVPQNLSASRPQDRQFILSSKKLLLSDSGFYLCAWSVLGGYTFGSGTRLTVV.

J is TRBJ2-3 and V is TRBV7-9; 9 nucleotides line up with TRBD2. The J call may be faulty, since TRBJ2-5 better matches the DNA end. Germline-derived CDR1 and CDR2 are SEHNR and FQNEAQ (reference sequence). The CDR3 totals 16 residues. In DNA, the CDR3 is TGTGCCAGCCAGCGGGGCGGGGGGGCCGACCGGGAGACCCAGTACTTC. Translating it yields CASQRGGGADRETQYF.

The gene calls are TRBV27 and TRBJ2-2; the D gene is possibly TRBD2 (7 bases). V was pared by 7 bases and J by 5 bases, with 14 bases between. Per the germline V gene, CDR1 is MNHEY and CDR2 is SMNVEV (reference sequence). CDR3 length equals 14 residues. This CDR3 reads CASNRGGGTGELFF. DNA of the CDR3: TGTGCCAGCAATCGGGGAGGGGGGACCGGGGAGCTGTTTTTT.

This clonotype was picked up many times. V usage is TRBV5-1 and J usage is TRBJ1-2; D not certain. V was trimmed by 1 base and J by 5 bases, leaving 9 bases between them. The CDR3 contains 13 residues. CDR1 is SGHRS, CDR2 YFSETQ, per germline. The CDR3, as DNA: TGCGCCAGCAGCTTGTCGGAGAAATATGGCTACACCTTC. This gives the protein CASSLSEKYGYTF.

There are a few counts of this clonotype. V and J are TRBV12-5 and TRBJ2-7; unclear D gene. Looked up from germline, CDR1 is LGHNT and CDR2 is FRNRAP. Trimming took 0 bases from V and 2 from J, leaving 20 bases between them. The CDR3 contains 18 residues. CDR3 residues: CASGLVSERTSGPYEQYF. For the CDR3, the DNA is TGTGCTAGTGGTTTGGTATCCGAAAGGACCTCAGGCCCCTACGAGCAGTACTTC. Full variable domain (remainder filled in from reference TRBV12-5 and TRBJ2-7): DARVTQTPRHKVTEMGQEVTMRCQPILGHNTVFWYRQTMMQGLELLAYFRNRAPLDDSGMPKDRFSAEMPDATLATLKIQPSEPRDSAVYFCASGLVSERTSGPYEQYFGPGTRLTVT.

Ten or more counts support this clonotype. V and J are TRBV7-3 and TRBJ2-2; D could derive from TRBD1 or TRBD2 (5 bases each). This CDR3 contains 12 residues. V dropped 2 bases and J dropped 9 bases, with 7 bases sitting between them. Germline CDR1 reads SGHTA; CDR2 reads FQGTGA. DNA for the CDR3: TGTGCCAGCAGCTTAGGGGACCGGGAGCTGTTTTTT. This translates into CASSLGDRELFF.

Remarks on this clonotype: Relative to the germline gene, one junction end is altered; a read error may explain this. The V call is TRBV15, the J call TRBJ2-5, with 12 positions matching TRBD2. This CDR3 comprises 18 residues. Germline V lookup: CDR1 LNHNV, CDR2 YYDKDF (reference sequence). CDR3 region: CATSRDGRRLAGAQTKYF. In DNA form, the CDR3 reads TGTGCCACCAGCAGAGATGGGCGTAGACTAGCGGGGGCGCAGACCAAGTACTTC.

This clonotype was detected many times. This chain links TRBV28 with TRBJ2-3; D remains unclear. The CDR3 spans 11 residues. The V gene lost 4 bases and the J gene lost 10 bases, with 9 bases spanning the gap. Germline V gives CDR1 MDHEN, CDR2 SYDVKM. The CDR3 DNA is TGTGCCAGCAGTTCCTCCTTCCCGCAGTATTTT. Translation gives CASSSSFPQYF.

There are many counts of this clonotype. This chain uses TRBV24-1 with TRBJ1-5; D uncertain. V was shortened by 9 bases and J by 1 base, with 12 bases between the two germline ends. Germline CDR1 KGHDR, CDR2 SFDVKD. The CDR3 covers 14 residues. This chain's CDR3 is CATSAFQSNQPQHF. CDR3 coding DNA: TGTGCCACCTCCGCATTTCAGAGCAATCAGCCCCAGCATTTT.

This clonotype was recorded many times. This chain uses TRBV7-2 with TRBJ2-1, with no clear D. V lost 1 base and J lost 0, with 7 bases in between. The CDR3 is made up of 15 amino acids. Per the germline V gene, CDR1 is SGHTA and CDR2 is FQGNSA. The CDR3 bases are TGTGCCAGCAGCTTAGGGCCGAGCTCCTACAATGAGCAGTTCTTC. Translation gives CASSLGPSSYNEQFF.

The sample holds a few counts of this clonotype. The chain recombines TRBV4-2 with TRBJ1-1; D is unclear. The V gene's germline CDR1 is LGHNA and CDR2 YNFKEQ. The V end lost 1 base, the J end lost 10 bases, and 7 bases lay between the germline ends. The CDR3 runs 11 residues. The DNA of the CDR3 is TGTGCCAGCAGCCAAGCCCGAGGAGCTTTCTTT. Protein sequence: CASSQARGAFF.

This clonotype came up many times. An end of the junction differs from the germline gene, which may be a read error. This chain's CDR3 is CTSSRASSNEQFF. The CDR3 DNA reads TGTACCAGCAGCCGGGCTAGCAGCAATGAGCAGTTCTTC. The gene calls are TRBV3-1 and TRBJ2-1; TRBD2 might be the D (5 bases). CDR3 length: 13 amino acids. Germline V gene lookup returns CDR1 LGHDT and CDR2 YNNKEL (reference sequence).

This clonotype was observed a handful of times. The CDR3 DNA reads as TGTGCCAGCAGCCCGATACCATACAATGAGCAGTTCTTC. This translates into CASSPIPYNEQFF. The rearrangement uses TRBV14 and TRBJ2-1; no firm D call. Germline CDR1 is SGHDN and CDR2 is FVKESK. V gave up 4 bases and J gave up 4 bases, with 8 bases separating them. This CDR3 region has 13 residues.